The rows below give T cell receptor beta chains drawn from one sample of a study of T cell changes during pregnancy in multiple sclerosis. The table came from immunoSEQ multiplex PCR; TCRdb's copy has only in-frame clones and leaves some out. The repertoire consists of about 32,000 clones, with approximately 89% occurring once and the leading ten covering about 10%. The sample here was CD8+ T cells from peripheral blood mononuclear cells, taken in the second trimester of pregnancy. Receptors were obtained from a female donor with multiple sclerosis, enrolled in a pregnancy study. Both conserved end residues are part of each CDR3. The order of the fields is V gene, J gene, CDR3 protein.

TRBV19	TRBJ2-1	CASSILGQGYNEQFF
TRBV6-1	TRBJ1-1	CASSLDARAFF
TRBV25-1	TRBJ2-2	CASSDGVWAGGSHGELFF
TRBV5-6	TRBJ2-1	CASSSPGQGIHEQFF
TRBV6-5	TRBJ1-2	CASSYSSASYGYTF
TRBV9	TRBJ1-6	CASSPSFQGAGYSPLHF
TRBV27	TRBJ2-7	CASSLLQDRSYEQYF
TRBV7-6	TRBJ2-2	CASSPYPAVANTGELFF
TRBV19	TRBJ1-3	CASRGSGTRAPGNTIYF
TRBV7-9	TRBJ2-1	CASSLGTTYNEQFF
TRBV13	TRBJ2-1	CASSSSSGGGPINEQFF
TRBV5-5	TRBJ2-5	CASSHDRTSGDQETQYF
TRBV28	TRBJ2-3	CASSLLTSGSTDTQYF
TRBV5-1	TRBJ2-7	CASSLYGQGVYEQYF
TRBV11-2	TRBJ1-2	CASSPSANSNYGYTF
TRBV9	TRBJ2-5	CASSVLGRGTASGRACQETQYF
TRBV2	TRBJ2-1	CASSGDSLAGGPEAYNEQFF
TRBV4-1	TRBJ2-7	CASSQRVGGGGDGDKYF
TRBV9	TRBJ2-5	CASSPWTSGEETQYF
TRBV5-1	TRBJ1-1	CASTDRGRDTEAFF
TRBV10-1	TRBJ2-1	CASSERKRGNQNEQFF
TRBV29-1	TRBJ2-3	CSVGAWLAGTDTQYF
TRBV9	TRBJ2-7	CASALASSSYEQYF
TRBV7-9	TRBJ2-5	CASSPGVAQETQYF
TRBV27	TRBJ1-5	CASSPDRGGDQPQHF
TRBV27	TRBJ1-5	CASSPGHVQNQPQHF
TRBV11-2	TRBJ2-7	CASSLGSSGAREQYF
TRBV13	TRBJ2-5	CASSLGDGGVYQETQYF
TRBV9	TRBJ1-4	CASSPGTGGTTNEKLFF
TRBV4-1	TRBJ2-1	CASSFEGRDYNEQFF
TRBV19	TRBJ1-1	CASRRAGGNTEAFF
TRBV7-3	TRBJ1-1	CASSLGGAGEAFF
TRBV27	TRBJ1-1	CASSPRQGGFMNTEAFF
TRBV4-1	TRBJ2-7	CASSQKTGYEQYF
TRBV9	TRBJ1-5	CASSVAGNGNQPQHF
TRBV7-9	TRBJ2-7	CASSLENRGGTYEQYF
TRBV19	TRBJ2-5	CASSTELDRSKTQYF
TRBV15	TRBJ2-6	CATSRGGLSGANVLTF
TRBV9	TRBJ1-2	CASSVDGGTGPSAYGYTF
TRBV30	TRBJ1-5	CAWSSPRRQHQPQHF
TRBV7-9	TRBJ1-2	CASSPTGANYGYTF
TRBV9	TRBJ2-7	CASSPPSDEQYF
TRBV15	TRBJ2-5	CATSRVPGARETQYF
TRBV29-1	TRBJ2-5	CSVATARYQETQYF
TRBV5-5	TRBJ1-1	CASSLVGAAEAFF
TRBV28	TRBJ2-7	CASSPPGKVSEQYF
TRBV29-1	TRBJ2-3	CSVDSASGGMADTQYF
TRBV15	TRBJ2-5	CATSVHRGQDETQYF
TRBV7-8	TRBJ2-1	CASSLRASREQFF
TRBV9	TRBJ1-2	CASSTDRGDEGYTF
TRBV4-1	TRBJ2-7	CASSHPRGLAGPPSYEQYF
TRBV27	TRBJ1-1	CASALSRRMNTEAFF
TRBV28	TRBJ1-1	CASSFVRTGASPNTEAFF
TRBV7-9	TRBJ1-6	CASSPRGGPNSPLHF